A single sample is the source of the 14 T cell receptor beta chains below, sequenced in a study of T cells in Graves' hyperthyroidism and ophthalmopathy. Researchers took RNA transcripts and amplified the TCR beta CDR3 regions from them. The primer set for the first-round RT-PCR of the TCR CDR3 was HTBI. TCRdb re-called the multiplex PCR reads with MiXCR, one entry per CDR3 protein. This table holds hundreds of thousands of distinct CDR3 sequences, roughly a third found once. Source material: blood. Every receptor here comes from a woman in her thirties or forties with Graves' hyperthyroidism.

Concerning this clonotype itself: The junction departs from the called germline gene at one end, perhaps through a read error. The chain uses TRBV6-5 and TRBJ2-2, with D possibly being TRBD2 (6 bases). CDR3 length: 12 amino acids. CDR1 and CDR2 from the germline V gene are MNHEY and SVGAGI. Here the CDR3 reads CASRSILGGLFF. CDR3 DNA: TGTGCCAGCAGATCGATTCTCGGGGGGCTGTTTTTT.

This clonotype was counted many times. V gene TRBV7-9 combines with J gene TRBJ2-5, with 7 nucleotides matching TRBD2. After removal of 1 base from V and 0 bases from J, the junction contained 2 bases not matched to a gene. Germline V gene sequence: CDR1 SEHNR, CDR2 FQNEAQ (reference sequence). The CDR3 length is 15 residues. CDR3 region: CASSLVAGHQETQYF. CDR3 nucleotide sequence: TGTGCCAGCAGCTTAGTAGCGGGCCACCAAGAGACCCAGTACTTC.

The sample holds a few counts of this clonotype. V and J are TRBV20-1 and TRBJ2-7; D ambiguous. The DNA end favors TRBJ2-1, so the J call may be wrong. The CDR3 consists of 12 residues. From germline, CDR1 is DFQATT and CDR2 SNEGSKA (reference sequence). CDR3 in DNA: TGCAGTGCTACTCGACTGGGCAATGAGCAGTTCTTC. The encoded protein is CSATRLGNEQFF.

This clonotype was recorded at least ten times. The rearrangement links TRBV7-6 to TRBJ1-1; D gene ambiguous. This CDR3 has 14 amino acids. V gave up 5 bases and J gave up 1 base, with 11 bases separating them. CDR1 is SGHVS, CDR2 FNYEAQ, per germline. CDR3 sequence (DNA): TGTGCCAGCAGCCCCTTGCAGTCGAACACTGAAGCTTTCTTT. Protein: CASSPLQSNTEAFF.

This clonotype appeared many times. The CDR3 DNA reads as TGTGCCAGCAGTTACTCGCAGGGGCTGGGTGAAAAACTGTTTTTT. Translating gives CASSYSQGLGEKLFF. The chain joins TRBV6-6 to TRBJ1-4; TRBD1 might be the D (6 bases). The V and J ends lost 0 bases and 7 bases respectively, with 12 bases between them. Germline V gene lookup returns CDR1 MNHNY and CDR2 SVGAGI (reference sequence). This CDR3 has 15 residues.

This clonotype has a handful of counts. The junction differs from germline at one of its ends, possibly a read error. The chain couples TRBV7-2 to TRBJ2-7, with D perhaps matching TRBD2 (5 bases). The CDR3 has 15 amino acids. Germline lookup yields CDR1 SGHTA and CDR2 FQGNSA. In DNA, the CDR3 is TGCGCCAGCAGCCAAGCCGCTAGCTGGGGCTACGAGCAGTACTTC. Amino acids: CASSQAASWGYEQYF. Filled out from reference TRBV7-2 and TRBJ2-7, the complete variable domain reads GAGVSQSPSNKVTEKGKDVELRCDPISGHTALYWYRQSLGQGLEFLIYFQGNSAPDKSGLPSDRFSAERTGGSVSTLTIQRTQQEDSAVYLCASSQAASWGYEQYFGPGTRLTVT.

The chain has TRBV7-9 and TRBJ2-2, with 13 bases aligning to TRBD2. V lost 5 bases to trimming and J lost 4 bases; unmatched junction nucleotides: 10. The CDR3 is made up of 18 amino acids. Germline CDR1 is SEHNR and CDR2 is FQNEAQ (reference sequence). The CDR3 DNA sequence: TGTGCCAGCAGCAAAAGGACTAGCGGGAGTTCTTTCACCGGGGAGCTGTTTTTT. Amino acids: CASSKRTSGSSFTGELFF. The full variable domain, its missing parts supplied by reference TRBV7-9 and TRBJ2-2, is DTGVSQNPRHKITKRGQNVTFRCDPISEHNRLYWYRQTLGQGPEFLTYFQNEAQLEKSRLLSDRFSAERPKGSFSTLEIQRTEQGDSAMYLCASSKRTSGSSFTGELFFGEGSRLTVL.

In this sample, this clonotype turned up a few times. CDR3 coding DNA: TGCAGTGCTAGAGGTACAGGGCCGTATGAAAAACTGTTTTTT. The encoded protein is CSARGTGPYEKLFF. The chain recombines TRBV20-1 with TRBJ1-4; tentative D call: TRBD1 (6 bases). Trimming cost V 1 base and J 6 bases, with 12 bases left between them. The germline CDR1 and CDR2 sequences are DFQATT and SNEGSKA (reference sequence). The CDR3 length is 14 residues.

This clonotype came up many times. The chain uses TRBV10-3 and TRBJ2-5, with D unclear. Trimming removed 2 bases at V and 5 bases at J, with 9 bases between. CDR1 and CDR2 (germline): ENHRY, SYGVKD. The CDR3 sequence is 13 residues long. The CDR3 protein is CAISEGWTETQYF. Written as DNA, the CDR3 is TGTGCCATCAGTGAGGGGTGGACGGAGACCCAGTACTTC.

The chain is built from TRBV4-3 and TRBJ1-5, with 8 bases fitting TRBD1. Germline CDR1 is LGHNA and CDR2 is YSLEER. J was trimmed by 2 bases and V by 0 bases; bases with no gene match: 3. This CDR3 spans 16 amino acids. This chain's CDR3 is CASSQDRTGRNQPQHF. The CDR3 coding sequence is TGCGCCAGCAGCCAAGATCGGACAGGGCGCAATCAGCCCCAGCATTTT.

In this sample, this clonotype turned up many times. The chain joins TRBV7-9 to TRBJ1-2, with 9 positions matching TRBD1. The J segment lost 3 bases and the V segment lost 6 bases, leaving 5 bases of the junction unmatched. The germline CDR1 and CDR2 sequences are SEHNR and FQNEAQ (reference sequence). The CDR3 has 14 amino acids. For the CDR3, the DNA is TGTGCCAGCAGTAGAGACAGGGGGGACTATGGCTACACCTTC. As protein: CASSRDRGDYGYTF.

The chain couples TRBV27 to TRBJ1-2; 8 nucleotides line up with TRBD1. J was trimmed by 7 bases and V by 4 bases; bases with no gene match: 5. The CDR3 is 13 amino acids. Germline-derived CDR1 and CDR2 are MNHEY and SMNVEV (reference sequence). CDR3 DNA sequence: TGTGCCAGCAGTTCCAGACAGGGGTTTGGCTACACCTTC. As protein: CASSSRQGFGYTF.

This rearrangement joins TRBV9 to TRBJ2-7, with TRBD2 identical over 8 bases. The CDR3 is made up of 13 amino acids. After removal of 0 bases from V and 7 bases from J, the junction contained 3 bases not matched to a gene. Germline CDR1 SGDLS, CDR2 YYNGEE. For the CDR3, the DNA is TGTGCCAGCAGCGTAGCGGGAGGGGGTGAGCAGTACTTC. It is translated as CASSVAGGGEQYF.

The chain links TRBV11-2 to TRBJ1-5; D perhaps matches TRBD1 (6 bases). This CDR3 region has 19 residues. The V gene lost 1 base and the J gene lost 0 bases, with 19 bases spanning the gap. CDR1 and CDR2 from the germline V gene are SGHAT and FQNNGV. The CDR3 nucleotides read TGTGCCAGCAGCTTAGTGGTTAGGACAGACACCTATAGCAATCAGCCCCAGCATTTT. Amino acid sequence: CASSLVVRTDTYSNQPQHF.